Listed here is a single TCR beta chain. The repertoire was sequenced with immunoSEQ multiplex PCR; TCRdb's copy has only in-frame clones and lacks some. The sample includes around 290,000 clones, around nine tenths of them seen just once. This sample was taken from a study of blood T cell repertoires in COVID-19. Sequenced material: PBMCs or T cells enriched from blood (not recorded which). This clonotype was sampled from a woman aged 18-35 years who had recovered from COVID-19.

This CDR3 reads CASSEGRVSGELFF. The DNA of the CDR3 is TGTGCCAGCAGTGAAGGGAGGGTTAGCGGGGAGCTGTTTTTT. The V call is TRBV2, the J call TRBJ2-2; D may be TRBD2 (6 bases). Germline V gene sequence: CDR1 SNHLY, CDR2 FYNNEI. CDR3 size: 14 residues. V was pared by 1 base and J by 7 bases, with 10 bases between.